A selection of T cell receptor beta chains follows, all from one sample in a study of CD8 T cells in ankylosing spondylitis. In TCRdb, the 5' RACE reads were re-called with MiXCR into one record per CDR3 protein. The sample consists of hundreds of thousands of distinct CDR3 sequences, around 16% of them appearing once. The source material was blood, either unsorted or a sorted T cell fraction (not recorded which). These receptors originate from a male donor with ankylosing spondylitis. The CDR3 runs from the conserved cysteine through the conserved F or W. Fields, in order: J gene, V gene, clone size, D gene, CDR3 protein, CDR3 DNA. The D gene is left open where the match is weak. Part of the rows lack a size; the others show once, few, many or a class for expanded clones.

TRBJ1-1,TRBV7-9,few,TRBD1,CASSGTGVLGKNTEAFF,TGTGCCAGCAGCGGAACAGGGGTGTTGGGGAAGAACACTGAAGCTTTCTTT
TRBJ2-1,TRBV19,few,TRBD2,CASSRSGGPFNEQFF,TGTGCCAGTAGTAGGTCGGGAGGGCCATTCAATGAGCAGTTCTTC
TRBJ2-3,TRBV27,few,TRBD2,CASSYNSGRAGDTQYF,TGTGCCAGCAGCTATAATAGCGGGAGGGCCGGAGATACGCAGTATTTT
TRBJ2-2,TRBV27,few,TRBD1,CASSSRDRQYTGELFF,TGTGCCAGCAGTTCCCGGGACAGGCAATATACCGGGGAGCTGTTTTTT
TRBJ2-7,TRBV7-8,NA,TRBD1,CASSLGAGQGAYEQYF,TGTGCCAGCAGCTTAGGGGCTGGACAGGGGGCCTACGAGCAGTACTTC
TRBJ1-5,TRBV6-4,few,NA,CASSGGAGQPQHF,TGTGCCAGCTCGGGGGGGGCCGGTCAGCCCCAGCATTTT
TRBJ2-7,TRBV12-3/TRBV12-4,few,NA,CASSPQGDEQYF,TGTGCCAGCAGTCCTCAGGGCGACGAGCAGTACTTC
TRBJ2-3,TRBV12-3/TRBV12-4,NA,NA,CASSQVEPIPDTQYF,TGTGCCAGCAGCCAGGTGGAACCTATTCCAGATACGCAGTATTTT
TRBJ1-2,TRBV4-2,NA,NA,CASSQDRGGIYGYTF,TGTGCCAGCAGCCAAGATCGGGGCGGGATTTATGGCTACACCTTC
TRBJ2-7,TRBV4-1,NA,NA,CASSPSDLYEQYF,TGCGCCAGCAGCCCCTCGGACCTCTACGAGCAGTACTTC
TRBJ1-2,TRBV12-3/TRBV12-4,many,NA,CASSLPDNYGYTF,TGTGCCAGCAGTTTACCGGATAACTATGGCTACACCTTC
TRBJ1-5,TRBV21-1,NA,NA,CASSKVWEGRVAYSNQPQHF,TGTGCCAGCAGCAAAGTGTGGGAGGGCCGGGTCGCGTATAGCAATCAGCCCCAGCATTTT
TRBJ2-7,TRBV5-1,NA,NA,CASSSDRYEQYF,TGCGCCAGCAGCTCTGACAGATACGAGCAGTACTTC
TRBJ2-3,TRBV7-3,few,TRBD1,CASSLTQGKDTQYF,TGTGCCAGCAGCTTAACACAGGGGAAAGATACGCAGTATTTT
TRBJ2-3,TRBV10-3,few,TRBD2,CAIGPGGDTQYF,TGTGCCATCGGTCCGGGAGGCGATACGCAGTATTTT
TRBJ1-6,TRBV7-8,NA,TRBD1,CASSTLRDRGPENYNSPLHF,TGTGCCAGCAGCACCCTCCGGGACAGGGGGCCCGAAAACTATAATTCACCCCTCCACTTT
TRBJ2-3,TRBV6-1,few,NA,CASSWGGRDTQYF,TGTGCCAGCAGCTGGGGGGGCCGGGATACGCAGTATTTT
TRBJ1-1,TRBV7-8,NA,NA,CASKGGHMNTEAFF,TGTGCCAGCAAGGGGGGGCACATGAACACTGAAGCTTTCTTT
TRBJ1-5,TRBV6-2/TRBV6-3,NA,NA,CASSYAGGTDQPQHF,TGTGCCAGCAGTTACGCGGGGGGGACGGATCAGCCCCAGCATTTT
TRBJ2-7,TRBV3-1,few,NA,CASSEAGGAYGEQYF,TGTGCCAGCAGCGAAGCGGGTGGAGCCTACGGCGAGCAGTACTTC
TRBJ2-3,TRBV7-2,NA,TRBD2,CASRFSGGSADTQYF,TGTGCCAGCAGATTTAGCGGCGGGAGCGCAGATACGCAGTATTTT
TRBJ2-1,TRBV12-3/TRBV12-4,NA,TRBD2,CASRHSSERELSGNEQFF,TGTGCCAGCAGGCATTCGTCCGAGCGGGAGCTCTCTGGCAATGAGCAGTTCTTC
TRBJ2-3,TRBV11-3,NA,NA,CASSSGSRDTQYF,TGTGCCAGCAGCTCAGGGTCCAGAGATACGCAGTATTTT
TRBJ2-3,TRBV7-9,few,NA,CASSLKGTDTQYF,TGTGCCAGCAGCTTAAAGGGTACAGATACGCAGTATTTT
TRBJ2-7,TRBV7-9,few,NA,CASSLMQGPYEQYF,TGTGCCAGCAGCTTAATGCAGGGGCCCTACGAGCAGTACTTC
TRBJ2-7,TRBV5-1,few,TRBD1,CASTGQGLEQYF,TGCGCCAGTACGGGACAGGGTCTCGAGCAGTACTTC
TRBJ2-3,TRBV12-3/TRBV12-4,few,TRBD2,CASSPLAGAHPDTQYF,TGTGCCAGCAGCCCACTGGCGGGAGCCCATCCAGATACGCAGTATTTT
TRBJ1-1,TRBV7-9,NA,TRBD1,CASTSGGEDTEAFF,TGTGCCAGCACCTCAGGGGGCGAGGACACTGAAGCTTTCTTT
TRBJ1-5,TRBV12-3/TRBV12-4,NA,NA,CASSWQDSNQPQHF,TGTGCCAGCAGTTGGCAGGACAGCAATCAGCCCCAGCATTTT
TRBJ1-2,TRBV29-1,NA,NA,CSVRTLYGYTF,TGCAGCGTCCGGACACTTTATGGCTACACCTTC
TRBJ2-5,TRBV5-1,NA,TRBD1,CASSGTGEQETQYF,TGCGCCAGCAGCGGGACAGGCGAACAAGAGACCCAGTACTTC
TRBJ2-7,TRBV11-2,NA,NA,CASSLVGKTVEQYF,TGTGCCAGCAGCTTAGTGGGTAAGACAGTCGAGCAGTACTTC
TRBJ2-2,TRBV28,few,NA,CASSLVGIGELFF,TGTGCCAGCAGTTTAGTCGGGATCGGGGAGCTGTTTTTT
TRBJ2-1,TRBV28,NA,NA,CASSGQLQLGYNEQFF,TGTGCCAGCAGTGGACAGCTACAACTTGGCTACAATGAGCAGTTCTTC
TRBJ1-3,TRBV29-1,few,TRBD1,CSVRDRGHYTIYF,TGCAGCGTTCGGGACAGGGGGCATTACACCATATATTTT
TRBJ2-1,TRBV6-1,few,NA,CASSPPTGGFLFNEQFF,TGTGCCAGCAGCCCCCCGACTGGGGGATTCCTATTTAATGAGCAGTTCTTC
TRBJ1-2,TRBV2,few,TRBD1,CASSEYPGGDGYTF,TGTGCCAGCAGTGAGTACCCAGGGGGAGATGGCTACACCTTC
TRBJ2-7,TRBV29-1,many,NA,CSAIAGSSRLITNEQYF,TGCAGCGCTATCGCGGGTTCGTCAAGGTTAATTACCAACGAGCAGTACTTC
TRBJ2-1,TRBV2,NA,NA,CASSEGSFDEQFF,TGTGCCAGCAGTGAAGGCTCTTTCGATGAGCAGTTCTTC
TRBJ2-7,TRBV11-2,NA,NA,CASSLVVPGPPHEQYF,TGTGCCAGCAGCTTAGTAGTGCCGGGACCTCCCCACGAGCAGTACTTC
TRBJ1-2,TRBV13,many,TRBD1,CASSPTGTAYGYTF,TGTGCCAGCAGCCCCACAGGGACAGCCTATGGCTACACCTTC
TRBJ2-3,TRBV11-2,NA,TRBD2,CASSFPGGVNTQYF,TGTGCCAGCAGCTTCCCGGGGGGAGTTAATACGCAGTATTTT
TRBJ2-1,TRBV30,NA,NA,CAWCGDYNEQFF,TGTGCCTGGTGCGGGGACTACAATGAGCAGTTCTTC
TRBJ1-1,TRBV29-1,NA,NA,CSVVVGNAFF,TGCAGCGTTGTTGTAGGGAACGCTTTCTTT
TRBJ2-7,TRBV4-1,few,NA,CASSQEMEWQGITYEQYF,TGCGCCAGCAGCCAAGAAATGGAGTGGCAGGGGATCACGTACGAGCAGTACTTC